Following are 32 T cell receptor beta chains from one sample sequenced in a study of human T cells and chemical hapten exposure. Time point specified: patch test 3, about 24 weeks after DPC sensitization. Treatment reported: therapeutic diphenylcyclopropenone sensitization with weekly scalp DPC. TCRdb re-analysed the RACE reads in MiXCR, keeping a single row per CDR3 protein. The sample has over 100,000 distinct CDR3 sequences; about 11% are singletons. Sequenced here: whole blood, sampled in connection with sensitization to the hapten diphenylcyclopropenone (DPC). The receptors derive from a woman aged 45 to 65 with alopecia areata. Some clones in this sample may be carry-over from other donors' samples.

Comment on this clonotype: Germline and junction disagree at one end, which may indicate a read error. This chain connects TRBV10-3 to TRBJ2-7; no firm D call. Germline assignment: CDR1 ENHRY and CDR2 SYGVKD. This CDR3 contains 14 residues. The CDR3 spells CATLEDGSSDEQYF. DNA for the CDR3: TGTGCCACCCTCGAAGACGGATCCTCCGACGAGCAGTACTTC.

This clonotype was detected only a few times. This chain connects TRBV29-1 to TRBJ2-7; TRBD2 agrees at 10 bases. In germline, CDR1 is SQVTM, CDR2 ANQGSEA. The CDR3 is 14 residues long. V was pared by 6 bases and J by 7 bases, with 12 bases of the junction left unmatched. The CDR3 protein is CSVRPLAGAGEQYF. Here the CDR3 DNA reads TGCAGCGTCCGACCCCTAGCGGGAGCTGGGGAGCAGTACTTC.

This clonotype occurred many times. CDR3 protein: CASSQETGNTYEQYF. Written as DNA, the CDR3 is TGCGCCAGCAGCCAAGAGACAGGGAACACCTACGAGCAGTACTTC. V and J are TRBV4-1 and TRBJ2-7, with TRBD1 identical over 7 bases. This CDR3 is built from 15 residues. Losses at the gene ends were 0 bases for V and 2 bases for J; bases not matched to a gene: 4. Looked up from germline, CDR1 is MGHRA and CDR2 is YSYEKL.

This clonotype has only a few counts. The genes are TRBV10-3 and TRBJ2-3; no clear D gene. CDR3 size: 13 residues. The germline gives CDR1 ENHRY, CDR2 SYGVKD. The ends were cut back, 6 bases at V and 2 bases at J, with 9 bases in the middle. The CDR3 here is CAISPESTDTQYF. In nucleotides, the CDR3 is TGTGCCATCAGCCCTGAATCCACAGATACGCAGTATTTT.

This clonotype was picked up a small number of times. V and J are TRBV12-3 or TRBV12-4 and TRBJ1-6; TRBD1 aligns across 8 bases. The V segment lost 5 bases and the J segment 6 bases; nucleotides outside the gene matches: 3. This CDR3 is built from 14 residues. Here the CDR3 DNA reads TGTGCCAGCAGTGTCCAGGGGGCTAATTCACCCCTCCACTTT. Its protein product is CASSVQGANSPLHF.

This clonotype was recorded many times. J is TRBJ2-2 and V is TRBV29-1, with D perhaps given as TRBD1 or TRBD2 (5 bases each). CDR1 is SQVTM, CDR2 ANQGSEA, per germline. CDR3 length: 17 residues. V was trimmed by 3 bases and J by 4 bases, leaving 21 bases between them. For the CDR3, the DNA is TGCAGCGTTGATACGGTTAAACCTCCTGGGGGCACCGGGGAGCTGTTTTTT. Its translation is CSVDTVKPPGGTGELFF.

The CDR3 nucleotides are TGCAGCGTTCCAGGGGGTGCGGGTACAGATACGCAGTATTTT. Protein sequence: CSVPGGAGTDTQYF. The chain has TRBV29-1 and TRBJ2-3, with 7 bases that match TRBD1. The CDR3 contains 14 residues. The germline V gene has CDR1 SQVTM and CDR2 ANQGSEA. V was clipped by 5 bases and J by 3 bases; unmatched bases: 8.

This clonotype was counted a few times. V usage is TRBV7-2 and J usage is TRBJ2-7; D unclear. The CDR3 length is 14 residues. Trimming took off 2 bases at V and 3 bases at J, with 11 bases between the two ends. CDR1 SGHTA and CDR2 FQGNSA come from the germline V gene. The CDR3 spells CASSLIGQNYEQYF. CDR3 sequence (DNA): TGTGCCAGCAGCTTAATAGGTCAAAACTACGAGCAGTACTTC.

This clonotype occurred many times. The chain employs TRBV5-1 and TRBJ2-2; TRBD2 might be the D (5 bases). Germline CDR1 and CDR2: SGHRS and YFSETQ. The CDR3 has 13 residues. Trimming stripped 2 bases from V and 7 bases from J, with 9 bases between. As DNA, the CDR3 is TGCGCCAGCAGCTTCGGACTGGGCGGGGAGCTGTTTTTT. Translation: CASSFGLGGELFF. The full variable domain, completed using reference TRBV5-1 and TRBJ2-2, is KAGVTQTPRYLIKTRGQQVTLSCSPISGHRSVSWYQQTPGQGLQFLFEYFSETQRNKGNFPGRFSGRQFSNSRSEMNVSTLELGDSALYLCASSFGLGGELFFGEGSRLTVL.

The table lists this clonotype with a few counts. The CDR3 reads CASSSARTFTDTQYF. The CDR3 DNA follows: TGTGCCAGCAGCTCAGCGAGAACCTTCACAGATACGCAGTATTTT. The chain uses TRBV7-2 and TRBJ2-3; D call uncertain. Per the germline V gene, CDR1 is SGHTA and CDR2 is FQGNSA. The CDR3 is 15 amino acids. The V end was cut by 4 bases, the J end by 2 bases, with 13 bases between.

This clonotype showed up just a few times. The chain recombines TRBV12-3 or TRBV12-4 with TRBJ2-7; 12 bases are a match to TRBD2. The CDR3 spans 16 residues. V gave up 2 bases and J gave up 6 bases; unmatched junction bases: 8. CDR3 sequence: CASSLPLAGGPGEQYF. DNA for the CDR3: TGTGCCAGCAGTTTACCGCTAGCGGGAGGGCCGGGCGAGCAGTACTTC.

The chain has TRBV4-1 and TRBJ2-5, with TRBD2 matching 15 bases. The junction had 6 bases not matched to a gene; V was cut back by 1 base and J by 0 bases. The CDR3 has 19 amino acids. Looked up from germline, CDR1 is MGHRA and CDR2 is YSYEKL. CDR3 bases: TGCGCCAGCAGCCAAGTGGGACTAGCGGGGGGTACTTACCAAGAGACCCAGTACTTC. Amino acids: CASSQVGLAGGTYQETQYF.

A few counts support this clonotype. The chain combines TRBV3-1 with TRBJ2-2; D not resolved. Germline V lookup: CDR1 LGHDT, CDR2 YNNKEL (reference sequence). This CDR3 is built from 12 residues. Trimming pared 2 bases from V and 6 bases from J, leaving 4 bases between. CDR3 in DNA: TGTGCCAGCAGCCAATTCCCCGGGGAGCTGTTTTTT. Protein: CASSQFPGELFF.

The V call is TRBV12-3 or TRBV12-4, the J call TRBJ2-3; D gene uncertain. CDR3 length: 15 amino acids. Trimming removed 1 base at V and 3 bases at J, with 11 bases between. The CDR3 DNA reads TGTGCCAGCAGTTTAGTTGGGCTAAAAACAGATACGCAGTATTTT. Its protein product is CASSLVGLKTDTQYF.

This clonotype was observed once. The chain combines TRBV6-2 or TRBV6-3 with TRBJ1-4; no definite D call. The germline CDR1 and CDR2 sequences are MNHEY and SVGEGT. V lost 6 bases to trimming and J lost 0 bases, with 8 bases between them. The CDR3 contains 14 residues. As DNA, the CDR3 is TGTGCCAGCAGAGATCATGCAACTAATGAAAAACTGTTTTTT. This sequence encodes CASRDHATNEKLFF.

The chain links TRBV29-1 to TRBJ2-5, with 16 nucleotides matching TRBD2. CDR3 length: 15 residues. V dropped 5 bases and J dropped 9; count of bases not matched to a gene: 9. In germline, CDR1 is SQVTM, CDR2 ANQGSEA. The CDR3 is CSVIPGTSGGAPQYF. As DNA, the CDR3 is TGCAGCGTTATACCCGGGACTAGCGGGGGGGCCCCCCAGTACTTC.

A few counts support this clonotype. The rearrangement uses TRBV20-1 and TRBJ1-4, with TRBD1 identical over 9 bases. The CDR3 totals 15 residues. CDR1 is DFQATT and CDR2 is SNEGSKA in the germline V gene (reference sequence). V shed 4 bases, J shed 5 bases, and the junction held 8 bases outside the gene matches. CDR3 amino acids: CSAKTGGSYNEKLFF. The CDR3 coding sequence is TGCAGTGCTAAGACAGGGGGGAGTTACAATGAAAAACTGTTTTTT.

This clonotype was counted between two and nine times. The rearrangement uses TRBV28 and TRBJ2-7; D unclear. Per the germline V gene, CDR1 is MDHEN and CDR2 is SYDVKM. The CDR3 runs to 13 residues. V was pared by 7 bases and J by 3 bases, with 13 bases between. The CDR3 here is CASTINPGYEQYF. The CDR3 DNA follows: TGTGCCAGCACCATAAACCCCGGCTACGAGCAGTACTTC.

Written as DNA, the CDR3 is TGTGCCAGCAGCTTAGGGACAGCGAATGAAGCTTTCTTT. Protein product: CASSLGTANEAFF. The V gene is TRBV7-6, the J gene TRBJ1-1, with D perhaps TRBD1 (6 bases). V dropped 1 base and J dropped 7 bases, with 10 bases sitting between them. Germline V gene data show CDR1 as SGHVS and CDR2 as FNYEAQ. This CDR3 is built from 13 residues.

The chain carries TRBV12-3 or TRBV12-4 and TRBJ1-1; a weak D match, TRBD1 (6 bases). V lost 3 bases, J lost 2 bases, and 10 bases lay in between. The CDR3 extends over 14 amino acids. CDR3 bases: TGTGCCAGCAGTTTGCAGGGGTCAAACACTGAAGCTTTCTTT. This codes for CASSLQGSNTEAFF.

This clonotype was picked up a small number of times. This chain connects TRBV7-8 to TRBJ2-7; D may be TRBD1 (6 bases). Germline V gives CDR1 SGHVS, CDR2 FQNEAQ. The V end lost 4 bases, the J end lost 2 bases, and 12 bases lay between the germline ends. The length of the CDR3 is 14 residues. The CDR3 coding sequence is TGTGCCAGCAGCTCTCGGGACACTCCCTACGAGCAGTACTTC. Encoded protein: CASSSRDTPYEQYF. The whole variable domain, filled in from reference TRBV7-8 and TRBJ2-7, reads GAGVSQSPRYKVAKRGQDVALRCDPISGHVSLFWYQQALGQGPEFLTYFQNEAQLDKSGLPSDRFFAERPEGSVSTLKIQRTQQEDSAVYLCASSSRDTPYEQYFGPGTRLTVT.

V and J are TRBV27 and TRBJ1-5; unclear D gene. This CDR3 has 14 amino acids. With 0 bases removed from V and 6 bases from J, the gap between germline ends came to 9 bases. The V gene's germline CDR1 is MNHEY and CDR2 SMNVEV (reference sequence). Written as DNA, the CDR3 is TGTGCCAGCAGTTTATCGTCCGGGGTTCAGCCCCAGCATTTT. It is translated as CASSLSSGVQPQHF.

The chain has TRBV2 and TRBJ1-5; D is perhaps TRBD1 (5 bases). The V and J ends lost 1 base and 7 bases respectively, with 8 bases between them. CDR3 length equals 13 residues. CDR1 and CDR2 from the germline V gene are SNHLY and FYNNEI. CDR3 coding DNA: TGTGCCAGCAGTGAAGGGGGCCGGCAGCCCCAGCATTTT. Amino acid sequence: CASSEGGRQPQHF.

The J gene is TRBJ1-6, the V gene TRBV20-1; D is ambiguous. The CDR3 covers 13 residues. Germline-derived CDR1 and CDR2 are DFQATT and SNEGSKA (reference sequence). Trimming stripped 6 bases from V and 5 bases from J, with 11 bases between. CDR3 sequence: CSASDEHNSPLHF. The CDR3 DNA reads as TGCAGTGCCTCCGACGAACATAATTCACCCCTCCACTTT.

Ten or more counts support this clonotype. This rearrangement joins TRBV12-5 to TRBJ1-4; D remains ambiguous. The germline V and J ends were trimmed by 5 bases and 13 bases, with 17 bases remaining between them. This CDR3 has 13 amino acids. Per germline, CDR1 LGHNT and CDR2 FRNRAP. The chain's CDR3 is CASGQDGSKGLFF. DNA for the CDR3: TGTGCTAGTGGTCAAGACGGTTCAAAGGGACTGTTTTTT.

This clonotype was seen more than once but under ten times. This sequence joins TRBV7-2 and TRBJ2-7; 7 nucleotides line up with TRBD2. The germline CDR1 and CDR2 sequences are SGHTA and FQGNSA. The CDR3 consists of 13 residues. The J segment lost 6 bases and the V segment lost 6 bases, leaving 8 bases of the junction unmatched. CDR3 in DNA: TGTGCCAGCAGTCGGACTAGTTGGGGCGAGCAGTACTTC. It yields the protein CASSRTSWGEQYF. The full variable domain, its missing parts supplied by reference TRBV7-2 and TRBJ2-7, is GAGVSQSPSNKVTEKGKDVELRCDPISGHTALYWYRQSLGQGLEFLIYFQGNSAPDKSGLPSDRFSAERTGGSVSTLTIQRTQQEDSAVYLCASSRTSWGEQYFGPGTRLTVT.

This chain links TRBV2 with TRBJ2-7, with D tentatively TRBD2 (6 bases). Germline lookup yields CDR1 SNHLY and CDR2 FYNNEI. Between the trimmed V and J ends, which lost 6 bases and 4 bases, there was a span of 19 bases. This CDR3 contains 15 residues. Written as DNA, the CDR3 is TGTGCCAGCAGCGCGGGACTGGGCCGCGTATACGAGCAGTACTTC. Its protein product is CASSAGLGRVYEQYF.

There are a few counts of this clonotype. The chain is built from TRBV11-2 and TRBJ2-1, with D tentatively TRBD1 (5 bases). The CDR3 extends over 17 amino acids. CDR1 and CDR2 (germline): SGHAT, FQNNGV. V lost 4 bases and J 0 bases, leaving 16 bases between the germline ends. DNA of the CDR3: TGTGCCAGCAGCTCTGGGGCCACGACCTTCTCCTACAATGAGCAGTTCTTC. It encodes CASSSGATTFSYNEQFF.

This rearrangement joins TRBV7-7 to TRBJ1-1, with a weak D call TRBD1 (6 bases). V was clipped by 8 bases and J by 1 base, with 14 bases between them. The V gene's germline CDR1 is SSHAT and CDR2 FNYEAQ (reference sequence). The CDR3 length is 14 residues. CDR3 nucleotide sequence: TGTGCCAGCTCCCCTGGGGGGGCGAACACTGAAGCTTTCTTT. Amino acid sequence: CASSPGGANTEAFF. Full variable domain (missing parts from reference TRBV7-7 and TRBJ1-1): GAGVSQSPRYKVTKRGQDVTLRCDPISSHATLYWYQQALGQGPEFLTYFNYEAQPDKSGLPSDRFSAERPEGSISTLTIQRTEQRDSAMYRCASSPGGANTEAFFGQGTRLTVV.

The CDR3 sequence is CASSHDRETEAFF. CDR3 nucleotides: TGTGCCAGCAGCCACGACAGGGAGACTGAAGCTTTCTTT. The genes are TRBV3-1 and TRBJ1-1; 7 nucleotides line up with TRBD1. In germline, CDR1 is LGHDT, CDR2 YNNKEL (reference sequence). The CDR3 is 13 amino acids. V gave up 3 bases and J gave up 5 bases; unmatched junction bases: 3.

This clonotype was seen a handful of times. This chain uses TRBV7-2 with TRBJ2-1; the match to TRBD2 covers 14 bases. The V gene's germline CDR1 is SGHTA and CDR2 FQGNSA. After removal of 4 bases from V and 9 bases from J, the junction contained 5 bases not matched to a gene. The CDR3 runs 15 residues. For the CDR3, the DNA is TGTGCCAGCAGCTCTCGACTAGCGGGAGGGGGTGAGCAGTTCTTC. Translated, it gives CASSSRLAGGGEQFF.

This clonotype was counted once. The rearrangement links TRBV16 to TRBJ1-5; D remains unclear. There are 16 residues in the CDR3. Germline CDR1 KGHSY, CDR2 FQNENV. V was shortened by 0 bases and J by 2 bases, with 11 bases between the two germline ends. The CDR3 loop is CASSQSVVGGNQPQHF. CDR3 DNA: TGTGCCAGCAGCCAATCGGTGGTGGGTGGCAATCAGCCCCAGCATTTT.